These 19 T cell receptor beta chains originate from one sample sequenced in a study of blood T cell repertoires in COVID-19. The assay was immunoSEQ multiplex PCR, and TCRdb's table has in-frame clones only and misses some. The sample lists under 300,000 clones; roughly 89% were seen once. Material for sequencing was peripheral blood. Source of these receptors: a woman in her forties who had recovered from COVID-19.

The V call is TRBV3-1 (or the pseudogene TRBV3-2), the J call TRBJ2-2, with D unclear. Trimming took 0 bases from V and 4 from J, leaving 6 bases between them. The CDR3 is made up of 14 amino acids. Germline lookup yields CDR1 LGHDT and CDR2 YNNKEL (reference sequence). CDR3 DNA: TGTGCCAGCAGCCAAGAAAGAGGCACCGGGGAGCTGTTTTTT. This sequence encodes CASSQERGTGELFF.

The chain couples TRBV9 to TRBJ1-2; 7 bases are shared with TRBD1. The CDR3 has 13 residues. The J segment lost 4 bases and the V segment lost 1 base, leaving 1 base of the junction unmatched. CDR1 and CDR2 from the germline V gene are SGDLS and YYNGEE. In DNA form, the CDR3 reads TGTGCCAGCAGCGTATACAGGGGCTATGGCTACACCTTC. This gives the protein CASSVYRGYGYTF.

The gene calls are TRBV28 and TRBJ1-2; 7 bases are a match to TRBD1. Germline trimming cut 8 bases from V and 5 bases from J; bases unmatched to any gene: 8. Germline-derived CDR1 and CDR2 are MDHEN and SYDVKM. The CDR3 covers 13 residues. CDR3 loop: CASFDQGVYGYTF. The CDR3 region has the DNA TGTGCCAGCTTCGACCAGGGGGTATATGGCTACACCTTC.

The rearrangement joins TRBV5-4 to TRBJ2-2; D ambiguous. The CDR3 runs to 12 residues. Germline V gene data show CDR1 as SGHNT and CDR2 as YYREEE (reference sequence). The CDR3 is CASENQNGELFF. The CDR3 bases are TGTGCGTCCGAGAATCAAAACGGGGAGCTGTTTTTT.

This clone has only one observation. The rearrangement uses TRBV7-6 and TRBJ1-6; 9 bases are a match to TRBD1. Germline CDR1 SGHVS, CDR2 FNYEAQ. This CDR3 is 14 amino acids long. After removal of 7 bases from V and 6 bases from J, the junction contained 4 bases not matched to a gene. CDR3 residues: CASTSGQGNSPLHF. CDR3 nucleotide sequence: TGTGCCAGCACCTCGGGACAGGGTAATTCACCCCTCCACTTT.

This clone was recorded once. The chain uses TRBV5-6 and TRBJ2-5; D might be TRBD2 (6 bases). Between the trimmed V and J ends, which lost 1 base and 0 bases, there was a span of 13 bases. The CDR3 covers 16 residues. Germline-derived CDR1 and CDR2 are SGHDT and YYEEEE. This CDR3 is CASSLWAGTYQETQYF. The CDR3 DNA reads TGTGCCAGCAGCTTGTGGGCGGGGACGTACCAAGAGACCCAGTACTTC.

V usage is TRBV7-2 and J usage is TRBJ2-2; D unresolved. The germline V gene encodes CDR1 SGHTA and CDR2 FQGNSA. This CDR3 is 12 amino acids long. V was shortened by 5 bases and J by 3 bases, with 4 bases between the two germline ends. The CDR3 nucleotides read TGTGCCAGCAGCCACTACACCGGGGAGCTGTTTTTT. This translates into CASSHYTGELFF. The whole variable domain, filled in from reference TRBV7-2 and TRBJ2-2, reads GAGVSQSPSNKVTEKGKDVELRCDPISGHTALYWYRQSLGQGLEFLIYFQGNSAPDKSGLPSDRFSAERTGGSVSTLTIQRTQQEDSAVYLCASSHYTGELFFGEGSRLTVL.

This clone was counted a few times. The gene calls are TRBV30 and TRBJ1-3, with unresolved D. The CDR3 runs to 13 residues. Germline V gene data show CDR1 as GTSNPN and CDR2 as SVGIG (reference sequence). Trimming left V 4 bases short and J 1 base short, with 8 bases between. CDR3 protein: CAWMGGSGNTIYF. The CDR3 nucleotides are TGTGCCTGGATGGGAGGGTCTGGAAACACCATATATTTT.

This clone has just a few counts. The chain combines TRBV5-8 with TRBJ2-1; 9 bases match TRBD2. The germline V gene has CDR1 SGHTS and CDR2 YDEGEE. The J segment lost 4 bases and the V segment lost 2 bases, leaving 7 bases of the junction unmatched. This CDR3 comprises 16 residues. The CDR3 region is CASSFLAGDVYNEQFF. Written as DNA, the CDR3 is TGTGCCAGCAGCTTTTTAGCGGGAGATGTATACAATGAGCAGTTCTTC.

Comment on this clone: Other DNA sequences in the same sample also yield this CDR3. This chain uses TRBV30 with TRBJ2-3; TRBD2 matches 7 bases. Trimming at V came to 2 bases and at J to 0 bases, leaving 2 bases not matched to a gene. CDR3 length: 14 amino acids. CDR1 is GTSNPN, CDR2 SVGIG, per germline (reference sequence). In DNA form, the CDR3 reads TGTGCCTGGAGTCCTAGCGGAAGCACAGATACGCAGTATTTT. It translates to CAWSPSGSTDTQYF.

This clone appeared once. This sequence joins TRBV6-5 and TRBJ1-6; TRBD1 is a possible D gene (6 bases). CDR1 MNHEY and CDR2 SVGAGI come from the germline V gene. This CDR3 spans 13 amino acids. V lost 6 bases, J lost 10 bases, and 13 bases lay in between. The CDR3 DNA follows: TGTGCCAGCAGACCAGGGGTGATCTCACCCCTCCACTTT. As protein: CASRPGVISPLHF.

CDR3 sequence (DNA): TGCAGCGTTGCTACGGGCGGGGACACCATATATTTT. The encoded protein is CSVATGGDTIYF. J is TRBJ1-3 and V is TRBV29-1; no definite D call. V gave up 4 bases and J gave up 8 bases, with 12 bases separating them. From germline, CDR1 is SQVTM and CDR2 ANQGSEA. This CDR3 is built from 12 residues. Variable domain in full (rest from reference TRBV29-1 and TRBJ1-3): SAVISQKPSRDICQRGTSLTIQCQVDSQVTMMFWYRQQPGQSLTLIATANQGSEATYESGFVIDKFPISRPNLTFSTLTVSNMSPEDSSIYLCSVATGGDTIYFGEGSWLTVV.

V and J are TRBV10-3 and TRBJ1-2; tentative D call: TRBD1 (5 bases). CDR3 length equals 13 residues. CDR1 and CDR2 from the germline V gene are ENHRY and SYGVKD. Trimming removed 0 bases from V and 7 bases from J, with 9 bases in between. The CDR3 here is CAISESQGGGYTF. For the CDR3, the DNA is TGTGCCATCAGTGAGTCGCAGGGAGGTGGCTACACCTTC.

V usage is TRBV7-9 and J usage is TRBJ2-1, with TRBD2 identical over 10 bases. This CDR3 comprises 17 residues. CDR1 and CDR2 from the germline V gene are SEHNR and FQNEAQ (reference sequence). The V gene end was trimmed by 5 bases and the J gene end by 0 bases; junction bases not matched to a gene: 7. The CDR3 protein is CASSEGLAVRSYNEQFF. The DNA of the CDR3 is TGTGCCAGCAGCGAAGGACTAGCGGTTCGCTCCTACAATGAGCAGTTCTTC.

The chain uses TRBV7-2 and TRBJ1-2, with D uncertain. Trimming shortened V by 0 bases and J by 8 bases, and 7 bases separated the two germline ends. The CDR3 extends over 12 amino acids. Germline assignment: CDR1 SGHTA and CDR2 FQGNSA. DNA for the CDR3: TGTGCCAGCAGCTTAGCTTCTGAGGGCTACACCTTC. Translated, it gives CASSLASEGYTF.

The V gene is TRBV7-3, the J gene TRBJ2-1; D may be TRBD1 (5 bases). With 4 bases removed from V and 4 bases from J, the gap between germline ends came to 14 bases. CDR3 length: 15 amino acids. Germline values: CDR1 SGHTA, CDR2 FQGTGA. Here the CDR3 reads CASSSAGFSYNEQFF. CDR3 DNA sequence: TGTGCCAGCAGCTCGGCAGGGTTCTCTTACAATGAGCAGTTCTTC.

The gene calls are TRBV2 and TRBJ1-5; 10 bases line up with TRBD1. The CDR3 contains 16 residues. The germline V gene has CDR1 SNHLY and CDR2 FYNNEI. After removal of 2 bases from V and 2 bases from J, the junction contained 3 bases not matched to a gene. The DNA of the CDR3 is TGTGCCAGCAGTGAACGGACAGGGGGGGGCAATCAGCCCCAGCATTTT. The encoded protein is CASSERTGGGNQPQHF.

The chain has TRBV18 and TRBJ2-7; D is perhaps TRBD1 (6 bases). The germline V gene has CDR1 KGHSH and CDR2 LQKENI. The V and J ends lost 6 bases and 3 bases respectively, with 12 bases between them. The CDR3 has 13 amino acids. The CDR3 loop is CASSRDRNYEQYV. The CDR3 DNA reads as TGTGCCAGCTCCAGAGACAGGAACTACGAGCAGTACGTC.

The chain carries TRBV2 and TRBJ2-7, with 9 bases that match TRBD2. V trimming: 4 bases; J trimming: 3 bases; junction bases outside the gene matches: 7. CDR3 size: 15 residues. Looked up from germline, CDR1 is SNHLY and CDR2 is FYNNEI. CDR3 protein: CASSAASGNLYEQYF. DNA for the CDR3: TGTGCCAGCAGTGCTGCTAGCGGGAACCTCTACGAGCAGTACTTC. The variable domain in full, with the rest retrieved from reference TRBV2 and TRBJ2-7, is EPEVTQTPSHQVTQMGQEVILRCVPISNHLYFYWYRQILGQKVEFLVSFYNNEISEKSEIFDDQFSVERPDGSNFTLKIRSTKLEDSAMYFCASSAASGNLYEQYFGPGTRLTVT.